The text below deals with one T cell receptor (beta chain). The assay was immunoSEQ multiplex PCR, and TCRdb's table has in-frame clones only and misses some. The sample includes roughly 100,000 clones, about 92% of them seen just once. Trimming removed 0 bases at V and 0 bases at J, with 9 bases between. The CDR3 consists of 16 residues. CDR1 is MNHEY and CDR2 is SVGAGI in the germline V gene. The data were obtained in a study of OX40 agonist ivuxolimab in advanced cancers. Study-level background: Participants could have had prior anti-PD-1, anti-PD-L1 or anti-CTLA-4 therapy, and around 40% had some.

The sequence derives from an adult with an advanced solid tumor such as melanoma, head and neck, liver or kidney cancer. The chain joins TRBV6-5 to TRBJ1-3; the D is unclear. Specimen: CD4+ or CD8+ T cells sorted from blood, collected in a trial of the OX40 agonist ivuxolimab. The CDR3 here is CASSYSFRISGNTIYF. CDR3 in DNA: TGTGCCAGCAGTTACTCGTTCAGGATCTCTGGAAACACCATATATTTT.